This T cell receptor beta chain was recovered during a study of T cell repertoires in cytomegalovirus infection. Study context: An indication of both CMV infection and matching HLA type came from public TCR beta signatures.

TCRdb fed the reads into MiXCR, producing one record per CDR3 protein. Of a few hundred thousand distinct CDR3 sequences listed, around 35% are singletons. A word on this clonotype: The antigen remains undetermined.

The sequenced sample was cultured PBMCs, obtained from culture after CMV antigen stimulation. The receptor comes from a human donor in good health (CMV status not recorded). Some clones in this sample may be carry-over from other donors' samples.

The CDR3 region is CASRPGGGGGWNEQFF. The CDR3 DNA follows: TGTGCCAGCAGACCGGGAGGAGGGGGCGGGTGGAATGAGCAGTTCTTC. This chain links TRBV7-3 with TRBJ2-1; D possibly matches TRBD1 or TRBD2 (7 bases each). CDR1 and CDR2 (germline): SGHTA, FQGTGA. Trimming took 6 bases from V and 7 from J, leaving 22 bases between them. This CDR3 is 16 amino acids long.